This TCR beta chain stems from a study of blood T cells in healthy people across ages. The use of a sample-barcoded 5' primer and a J-beta primer mix characterized a second PCR of about 7 to 12 cycles. Through a template-switch adaptor with 12 random nucleotides, each cDNA molecule received a tag. Each CDR3 protein gets one entry after TCRdb re-called the 5' RACE reads with MiXCR. This table holds 1.5 million to 1.8 million distinct CDR3 sequences, roughly 43% found once. The authors drew approximately 10 milliliters of peripheral blood from each donor. Germline values: CDR1 DFQATT, CDR2 SNEGSKA (reference sequence). V gave up 5 bases and J gave up 4 bases, with 17 bases separating them. The CDR3 length is 14 residues. Concerning this clonotype: Its antigen is currently unknown.

Study-level results: CMV infection status of these donors was not known. Per million T cells, TCR beta diversity dropped about linearly as age rose.

Input material: blood. The chain is built from TRBV20-1 and TRBJ1-1; D is uncertain. This sequence originates from a woman aged 18 to 35 in good health. The CDR3 nucleotides read TGCAGTGCTTCAGAAGTTAGGAGTGGCACTGAAGCTTTCTTT. It is translated as CSASEVRSGTEAFF.